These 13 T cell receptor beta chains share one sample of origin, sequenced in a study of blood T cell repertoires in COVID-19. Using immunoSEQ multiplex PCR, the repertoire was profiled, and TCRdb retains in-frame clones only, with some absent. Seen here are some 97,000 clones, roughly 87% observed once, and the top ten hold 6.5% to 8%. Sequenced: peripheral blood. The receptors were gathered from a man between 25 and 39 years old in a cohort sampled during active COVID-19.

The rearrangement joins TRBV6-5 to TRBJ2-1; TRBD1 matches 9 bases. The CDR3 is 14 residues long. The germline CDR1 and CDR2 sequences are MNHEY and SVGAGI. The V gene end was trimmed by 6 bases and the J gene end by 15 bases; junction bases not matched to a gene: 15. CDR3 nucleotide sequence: TGTGCCAGCAGGGACGCCTCTACCGGGACAGGGCCGTTCTTC. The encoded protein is CASRDASTGTGPFF.

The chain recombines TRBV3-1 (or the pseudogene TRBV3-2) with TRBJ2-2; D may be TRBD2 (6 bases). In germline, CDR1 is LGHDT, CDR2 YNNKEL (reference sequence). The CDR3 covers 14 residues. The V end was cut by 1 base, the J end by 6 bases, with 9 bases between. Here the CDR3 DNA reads TGTGCCAGCAGCCAAGCCCGGGGGTCCGGGGAGCTGTTTTTT. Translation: CASSQARGSGELFF.

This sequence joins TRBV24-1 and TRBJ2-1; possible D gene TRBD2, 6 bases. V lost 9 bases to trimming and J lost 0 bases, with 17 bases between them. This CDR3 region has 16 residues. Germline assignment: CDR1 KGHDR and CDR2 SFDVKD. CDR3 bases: TGTGCCACCCCCCGGTCCAGGACTAACTCCTACAATGAGCAGTTCTTC. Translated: CATPRSRTNSYNEQFF.

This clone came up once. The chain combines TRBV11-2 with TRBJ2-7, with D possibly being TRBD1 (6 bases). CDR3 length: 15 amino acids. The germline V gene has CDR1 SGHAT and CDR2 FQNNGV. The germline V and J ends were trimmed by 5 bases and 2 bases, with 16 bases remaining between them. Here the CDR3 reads CASSPRTDGAYEQYF. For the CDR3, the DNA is TGTGCCAGCAGCCCGCGGACAGACGGGGCCTACGAGCAGTACTTC. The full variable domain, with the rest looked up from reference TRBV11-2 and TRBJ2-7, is EAGVAQSPRYKIIEKRQSVAFWCNPISGHATLYWYQQILGQGPKLLIQFQNNGVVDDSQLPKDRFSAERLKGVDSTLKIQPAKLEDSAVYLCASSPRTDGAYEQYFGPGTRLTVT.

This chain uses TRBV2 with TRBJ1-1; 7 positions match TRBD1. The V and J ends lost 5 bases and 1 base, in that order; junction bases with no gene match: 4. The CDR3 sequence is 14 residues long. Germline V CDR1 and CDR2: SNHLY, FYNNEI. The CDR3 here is CASSQTGWNTEAFF. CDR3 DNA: TGTGCCAGCAGTCAGACAGGGTGGAACACTGAAGCTTTCTTT.

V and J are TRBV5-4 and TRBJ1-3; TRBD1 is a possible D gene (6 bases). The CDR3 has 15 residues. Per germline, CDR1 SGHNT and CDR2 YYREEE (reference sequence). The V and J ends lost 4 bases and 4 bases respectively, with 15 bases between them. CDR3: CASSPGGGAGNTIYF. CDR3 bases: TGTGCCAGCAGCCCGGGTGGGGGCGCGGGAAACACCATATATTTT.

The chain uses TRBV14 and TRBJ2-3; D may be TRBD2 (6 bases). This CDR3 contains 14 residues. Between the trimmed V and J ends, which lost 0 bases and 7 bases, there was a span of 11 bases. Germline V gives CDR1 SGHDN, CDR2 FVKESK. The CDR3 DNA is TGTGCCAGCAGCCAAGAAGTAAGCGGGTATACGCAGTATTTT. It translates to CASSQEVSGYTQYF.

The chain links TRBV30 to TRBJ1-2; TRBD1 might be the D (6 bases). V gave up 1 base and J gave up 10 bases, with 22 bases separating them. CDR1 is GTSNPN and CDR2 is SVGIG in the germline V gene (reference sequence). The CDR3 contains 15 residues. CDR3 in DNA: TGTGCCTGGAGTGCCTCCCACAGGGCCCTAAGTGCCTACACCTTC. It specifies CAWSASHRALSAYTF.

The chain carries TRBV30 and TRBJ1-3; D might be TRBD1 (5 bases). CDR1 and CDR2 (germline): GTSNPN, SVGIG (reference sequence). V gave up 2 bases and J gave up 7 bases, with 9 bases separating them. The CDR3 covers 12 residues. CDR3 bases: TGTGCCTGGAGTTGGGGGGTGAACACCATATATTTT. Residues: CAWSWGVNTIYF.

The CDR3 nucleotides read TGTGCCAGCAGTTACTCGCGGGGGACGAACAATGAGCAGTTCTTC. As protein: CASSYSRGTNNEQFF. J is TRBJ2-1 and V is TRBV6-2 or TRBV6-3, with TRBD2 matching 7 bases. CDR1 and CDR2 (germline): MNHEY, SVGEGT. This CDR3 is built from 15 residues. The J segment lost 5 bases and the V segment lost 0 bases, leaving 4 bases of the junction unmatched.

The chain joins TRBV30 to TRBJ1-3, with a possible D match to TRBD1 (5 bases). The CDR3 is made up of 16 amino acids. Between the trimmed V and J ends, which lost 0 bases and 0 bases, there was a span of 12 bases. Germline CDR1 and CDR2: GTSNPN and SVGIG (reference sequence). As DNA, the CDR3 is TGTGCCTGGAGTGTGGGGGGGATCAACTCTGGAAACACCATATATTTT. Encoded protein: CAWSVGGINSGNTIYF.

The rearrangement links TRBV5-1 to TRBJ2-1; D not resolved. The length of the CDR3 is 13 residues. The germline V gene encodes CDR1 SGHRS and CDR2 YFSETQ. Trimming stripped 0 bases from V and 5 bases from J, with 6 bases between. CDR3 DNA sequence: TGCGCCAGCAGCTTGGACAGAAACAATGAGCAGTTCTTC. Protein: CASSLDRNNEQFF.

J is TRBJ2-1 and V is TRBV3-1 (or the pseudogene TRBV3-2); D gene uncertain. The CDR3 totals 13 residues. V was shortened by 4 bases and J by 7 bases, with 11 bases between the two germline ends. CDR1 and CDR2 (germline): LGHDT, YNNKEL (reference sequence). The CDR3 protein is CASSLGSANEQFF. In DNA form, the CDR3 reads TGTGCCAGCAGCCTCGGGTCAGCGAATGAGCAGTTCTTC.